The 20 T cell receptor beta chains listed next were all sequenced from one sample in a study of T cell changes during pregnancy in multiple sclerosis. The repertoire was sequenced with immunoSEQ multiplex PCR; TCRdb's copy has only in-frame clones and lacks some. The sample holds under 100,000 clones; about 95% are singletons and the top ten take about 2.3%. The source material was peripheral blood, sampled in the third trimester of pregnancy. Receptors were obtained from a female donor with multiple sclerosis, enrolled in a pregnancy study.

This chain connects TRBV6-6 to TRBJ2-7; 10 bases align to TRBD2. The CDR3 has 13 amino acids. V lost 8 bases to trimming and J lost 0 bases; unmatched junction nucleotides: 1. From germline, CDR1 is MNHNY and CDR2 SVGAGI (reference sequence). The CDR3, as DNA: TGTGCCAGCGGACTAGCGGACTCCTACGAGCAGTACTTC. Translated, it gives CASGLADSYEQYF.

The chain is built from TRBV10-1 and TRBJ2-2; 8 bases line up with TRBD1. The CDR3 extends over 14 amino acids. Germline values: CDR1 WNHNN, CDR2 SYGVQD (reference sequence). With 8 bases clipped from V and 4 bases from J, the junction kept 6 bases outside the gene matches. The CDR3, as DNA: TGCGCCAGCTCCCGGACAGGGCCCACCGGGGAGCTGTTTTTT. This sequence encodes CASSRTGPTGELFF.

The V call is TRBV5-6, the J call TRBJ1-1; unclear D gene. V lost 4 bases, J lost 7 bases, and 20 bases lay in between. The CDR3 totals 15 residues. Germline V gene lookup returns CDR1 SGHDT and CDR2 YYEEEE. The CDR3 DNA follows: TGTGCCAGCAGCCGGCAGTCCAGGCTGGGTCTTGAAGCTTTCTTT. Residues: CASSRQSRLGLEAFF.

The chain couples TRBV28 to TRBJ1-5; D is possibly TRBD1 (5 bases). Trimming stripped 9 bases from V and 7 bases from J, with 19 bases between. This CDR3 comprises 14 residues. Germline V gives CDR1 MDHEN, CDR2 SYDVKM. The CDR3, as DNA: TGTGCCAGTAGGTGGGCAGGGTTGAGGCAGCCCCAGCATTTT. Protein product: CASRWAGLRQPQHF.

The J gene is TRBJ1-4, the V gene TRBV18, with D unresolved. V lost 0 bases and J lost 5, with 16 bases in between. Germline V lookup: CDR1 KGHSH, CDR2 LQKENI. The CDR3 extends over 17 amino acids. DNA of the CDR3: TGTGCCAGCTCACCACCAACCAGGACTGATCTCAATGAAAAACTGTTTTTT. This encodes CASSPPTRTDLNEKLFF.

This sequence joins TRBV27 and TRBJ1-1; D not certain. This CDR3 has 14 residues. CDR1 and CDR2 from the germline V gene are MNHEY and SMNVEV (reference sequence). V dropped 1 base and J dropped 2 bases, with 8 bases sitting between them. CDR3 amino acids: CASSLWGGNTEAFF. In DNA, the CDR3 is TGTGCCAGCAGTTTATGGGGAGGTAACACTGAAGCTTTCTTT.

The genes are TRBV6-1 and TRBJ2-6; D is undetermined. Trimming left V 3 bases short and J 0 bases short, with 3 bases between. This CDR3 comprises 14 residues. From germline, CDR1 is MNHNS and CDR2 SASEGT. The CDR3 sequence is CASSEYSGANVLTF. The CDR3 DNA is TGTGCCAGCAGTGAGTACTCTGGGGCCAACGTCCTGACTTTC.

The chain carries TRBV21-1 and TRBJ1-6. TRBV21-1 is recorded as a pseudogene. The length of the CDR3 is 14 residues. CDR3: CASPRGDKGSPLHF. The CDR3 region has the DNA TGTGCCAGCCCCCGGGGGGACAAAGGTTCACCCCTCCACTTT.

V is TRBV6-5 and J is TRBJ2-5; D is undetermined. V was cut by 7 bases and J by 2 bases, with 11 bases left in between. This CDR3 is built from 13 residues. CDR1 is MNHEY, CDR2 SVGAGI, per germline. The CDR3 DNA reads TGTGCCAGCACCCAACCGGGTCAAGAGACCCAGTACTTC. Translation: CASTQPGQETQYF.

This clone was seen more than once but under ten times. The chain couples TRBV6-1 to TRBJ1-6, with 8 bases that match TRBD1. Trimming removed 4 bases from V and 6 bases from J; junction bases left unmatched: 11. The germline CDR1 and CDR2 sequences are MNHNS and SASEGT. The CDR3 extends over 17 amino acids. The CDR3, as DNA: TGTGCCAGCAGTGGGACAGGGTTGGGTTTGGGTAATTCACCCCTCCACTTT. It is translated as CASSGTGLGLGNSPLHF.

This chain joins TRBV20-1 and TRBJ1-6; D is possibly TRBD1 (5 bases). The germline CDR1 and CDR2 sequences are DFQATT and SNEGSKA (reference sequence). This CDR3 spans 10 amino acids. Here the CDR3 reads CQGCNSPLHF. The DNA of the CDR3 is TGCCAGGGATGCAATTCACCCCTCCACTTT.

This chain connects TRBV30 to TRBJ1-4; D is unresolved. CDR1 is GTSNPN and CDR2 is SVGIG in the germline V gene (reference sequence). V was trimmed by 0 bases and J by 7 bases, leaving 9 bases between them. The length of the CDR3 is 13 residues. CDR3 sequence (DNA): TGTGCCTGGAGTGTACTCACGGGTGAAAAACTGTTTTTT. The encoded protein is CAWSVLTGEKLFF.

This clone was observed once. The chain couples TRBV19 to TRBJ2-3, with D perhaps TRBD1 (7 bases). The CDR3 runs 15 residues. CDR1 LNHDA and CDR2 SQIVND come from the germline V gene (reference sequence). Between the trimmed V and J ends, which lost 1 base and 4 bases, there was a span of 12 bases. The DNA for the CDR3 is TGTGCCAGTAGTATAGGGCAGGGGGGCCCAGATACGCAGTATTTT. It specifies CASSIGQGGPDTQYF. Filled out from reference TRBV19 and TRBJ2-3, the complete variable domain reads DGGITQSPKYLFRKEGQNVTLSCEQNLNHDAMYWYRQDPGQGLRLIYYSQIVNDFQKGDIAEGYSVSREKKESFPLTVTSAQKNPTAFYLCASSIGQGGPDTQYFGPGTRLTVL.

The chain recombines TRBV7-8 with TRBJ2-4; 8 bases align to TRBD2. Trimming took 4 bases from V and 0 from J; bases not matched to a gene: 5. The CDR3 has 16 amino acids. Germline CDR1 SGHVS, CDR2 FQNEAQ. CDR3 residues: CASSSLGGAAKNIQYF. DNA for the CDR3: TGTGCCAGCAGCTCCCTCGGGGGGGCAGCCAAAAACATTCAGTACTTC. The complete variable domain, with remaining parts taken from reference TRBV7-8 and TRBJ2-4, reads GAGVSQSPRYKVAKRGQDVALRCDPISGHVSLFWYQQALGQGPEFLTYFQNEAQLDKSGLPSDRFFAERPEGSVSTLKIQRTQQEDSAVYLCASSSLGGAAKNIQYFGAGTRLSVL.

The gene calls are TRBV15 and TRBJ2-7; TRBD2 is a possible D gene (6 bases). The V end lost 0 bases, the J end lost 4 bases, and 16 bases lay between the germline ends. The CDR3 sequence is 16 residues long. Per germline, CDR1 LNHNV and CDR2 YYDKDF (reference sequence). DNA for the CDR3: TGTGCCACCAGCAGAGATGTGGGGGACTCTGGTTACGAGCAGTACTTC. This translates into CATSRDVGDSGYEQYF.

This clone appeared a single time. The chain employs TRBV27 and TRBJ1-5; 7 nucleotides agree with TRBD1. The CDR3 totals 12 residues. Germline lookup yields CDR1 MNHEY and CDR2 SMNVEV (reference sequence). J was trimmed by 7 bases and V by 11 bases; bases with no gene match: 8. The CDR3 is CASRQGGQPQHF. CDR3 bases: TGTGCCTCCCGACAGGGTGGGCAGCCCCAGCATTTT.

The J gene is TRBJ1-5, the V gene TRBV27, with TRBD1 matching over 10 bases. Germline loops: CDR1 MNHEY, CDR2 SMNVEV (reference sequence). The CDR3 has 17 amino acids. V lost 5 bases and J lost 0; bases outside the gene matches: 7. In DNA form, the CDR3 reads TGTGCCAGCAGTCCGGGGACAGGGGTTTATAGCAATCAGCCCCAGCATTTT. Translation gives CASSPGTGVYSNQPQHF.

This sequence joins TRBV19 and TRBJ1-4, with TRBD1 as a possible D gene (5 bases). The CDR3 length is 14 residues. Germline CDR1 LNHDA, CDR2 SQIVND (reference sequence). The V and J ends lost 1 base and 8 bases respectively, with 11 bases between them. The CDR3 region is CASSIGSGLEKLFF. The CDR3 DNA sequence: TGTGCCAGTAGTATAGGTTCAGGGTTGGAAAAACTGTTTTTT.

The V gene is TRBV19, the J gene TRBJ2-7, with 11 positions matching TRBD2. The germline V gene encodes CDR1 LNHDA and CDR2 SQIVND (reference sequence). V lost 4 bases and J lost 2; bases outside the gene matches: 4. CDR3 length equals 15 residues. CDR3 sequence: CASSNLAGGTYEQYF. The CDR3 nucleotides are TGTGCCAGTAGTAATCTAGCGGGGGGAACCTACGAGCAGTACTTC.

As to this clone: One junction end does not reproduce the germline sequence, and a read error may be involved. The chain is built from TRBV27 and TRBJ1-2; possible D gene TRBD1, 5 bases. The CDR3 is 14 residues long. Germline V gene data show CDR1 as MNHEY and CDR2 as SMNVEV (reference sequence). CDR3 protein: CASSLGRVGYGYTF. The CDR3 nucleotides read TGTGCCAGCAGTTTGGGCAGGGTAGGGTATGGCTATACCTTC.